The clone carrying this T cell receptor (beta chain) appeared a single time. In the source study's methods: Using reference gene primer amplification, nucleated cell counts were estimated. Sequenced by immunoSEQ multiplex PCR; TCRdb stores in-frame clones only, minus some. Clonal size and the V and J genes are those of that table, whereas D and trimming came from the DNA. Of 65,000 to 75,000 clones detected, roughly 89% appear once; the ten largest clones hold approximately 5%. Trimming cost V 6 bases and J 5 bases; bases outside gene matches: 10. The CDR3 totals 14 residues. The germline V gene has CDR1 SQVTM and CDR2 ANQGSEA. The source of the sample is a study of blood T cell repertoires in COVID-19. As for the study in general: Researchers got acute and convalescent COVID-19 samples from the United States, Italy and Spain. From T cells, B-cell-depleted T cells, or PBMCs came the material, which was cDNA or gDNA.

The sequence was obtained from a woman aged 45-65 years with active COVID-19. The sample consisted of peripheral blood. The chain joins TRBV29-1 to TRBJ1-5; 7 positions agree with TRBD1. This CDR3 is CSVGVGTGDQPQHF. The CDR3 DNA is TGCAGCGTAGGGGTAGGTACAGGGGATCAGCCCCAGCATTTT.